The 10 T cell receptor beta chains below all came from one sample that was sequenced in a study of beta chain features in type 1 diabetes. Expressed TCRB transcripts got sequenced, as all isolated RNA was reverse transcribed. The data were produced by immunoSEQ multiplex PCR, yet TCRdb's version contains in-frame clones alone and is incomplete. The sample holds approximately 330,000 clones; approximately 10% are singletons and the top ten take around 0.015%. Sequencing was done on a sample of naive CD4+ T cells from blood. The receptors derive from a woman between 25 and 40 years old in good health.

This clone has only a few counts. The chain links TRBV28 to TRBJ2-1; D possibly corresponds to TRBD2 (7 bases). The CDR3 runs 13 residues. Germline assignment: CDR1 MDHEN and CDR2 SYDVKM. Trimming stripped 8 bases from V and 2 bases from J, with 10 bases between. CDR3 sequence (DNA): TGTGCCAGCGTCGGGGGGCCCTACAATGAGCAGTTCTTC. It translates to CASVGGPYNEQFF.

V gene TRBV18 combines with J gene TRBJ2-7; possibly TRBD1 for D (5 bases). Germline assignment: CDR1 KGHSH and CDR2 LQKENI. Trimming stripped 3 bases from V and 2 bases from J, with 14 bases between. The CDR3 loop spans 15 amino acids. CDR3 sequence (DNA): TGTGCCAGCTCACCTTCCCAGGGCGGTGCCTACGAGCAGTACTTC. Translating gives CASSPSQGGAYEQYF.

This clone occurred a few times. The V gene is TRBV29-1, the J gene TRBJ2-2; TRBD2 is a possible D gene (5 bases). CDR1 SQVTM and CDR2 ANQGSEA come from the germline V gene. V lost 6 bases, J lost 6 bases, and 14 bases lay in between. The CDR3 sequence is 13 residues long. Here the CDR3 reads CSVAPYGAGELFF. The CDR3 nucleotides read TGCAGCGTGGCACCCTACGGGGCCGGGGAGCTGTTTTTT.

This clone was seen only a few times. The chain employs TRBV7-9 and TRBJ2-7, with D possibly being TRBD1 (6 bases). The CDR3 is 13 amino acids. Germline CDR1 is SEHNR and CDR2 is FQNEAQ (reference sequence). Trimming cost V 1 base and J 6 bases, with 10 bases left between them. CDR3 DNA: TGTGCCAGCAGCTTAGGGGGGCTCGGCGAGCAGTACTTC. It encodes CASSLGGLGEQYF. Looking up the rest from reference TRBV7-9 and TRBJ2-7 gives the full variable domain: DTGVSQNPRHKITKRGQNVTFRCDPISEHNRLYWYRQTLGQGPEFLTYFQNEAQLEKSRLLSDRFSAERPKGSFSTLEIQRTEQGDSAMYLCASSLGGLGEQYFGPGTRLTVT.

This clone was seen a few times. This chain connects TRBV28 to TRBJ2-7; a weak D match, TRBD2 (6 bases). The germline V and J ends were trimmed by 7 bases and 0 bases, with 16 bases remaining between them. Germline CDR1 reads MDHEN; CDR2 reads SYDVKM. The CDR3 totals 15 residues. CDR3 loop: CASTGYGGTSYEQYF. The DNA for the CDR3 is TGTGCCAGCACCGGTTACGGGGGAACCTCCTACGAGCAGTACTTC.

This clone occurred a few times. The chain uses TRBV15 and TRBJ1-2; 7 bases are shared with TRBD1. The junction had 5 bases not matched to a gene; V was cut back by 0 bases and J by 4 bases. Germline CDR1 reads LNHNV; CDR2 reads YYDKDF (reference sequence). The CDR3 has 15 residues. CDR3 nucleotide sequence: TGTGCCACCAGCAGAGATCGGACAGGCTCCTATGGCTACACCTTC. As protein: CATSRDRTGSYGYTF.

J is TRBJ2-5 and V is TRBV9; TRBD2 matches 15 bases. Germline V gives CDR1 SGDLS, CDR2 YYNGEE. The CDR3 is made up of 19 amino acids. The ends lost 4 bases at V and 0 bases at J; junction bases unmatched: 10. CDR3 DNA: TGTGCCAGCAGCACGCGGGGGGGACTAGCGGGAGGCGACCAAGAGACCCAGTACTTC. This encodes CASSTRGGLAGGDQETQYF.

This clone has more than one count but fewer than ten. The chain joins TRBV19 to TRBJ2-1, with 10 bases aligning to TRBD1. This CDR3 region has 15 residues. V lost 9 bases to trimming and J lost 9 bases; unmatched junction nucleotides: 14. Germline CDR1 reads LNHDA; CDR2 reads SQIVND (reference sequence). The CDR3 region is CASSRAETGGGEQFF. The CDR3 region has the DNA TGTGCCAGCTCCCGCGCCGAGACAGGGGGCGGTGAGCAGTTCTTC.

The chain joins TRBV4-3 to TRBJ2-1; the match to TRBD2 covers 7 bases. Unmatched junction bases numbered 11, after V lost 4 bases and J lost 8 bases. Germline V gene data show CDR1 as LGHNA and CDR2 as YSLEER. The CDR3 totals 15 residues. The CDR3 reads CASSRRRENSYEQFF. DNA for the CDR3: TGCGCCAGCAGCCGGAGGCGGGAGAATTCATATGAGCAGTTCTTC.

This chain uses TRBV30 with TRBJ2-5; D is possibly TRBD2 (5 bases). The V gene lost 3 bases and the J gene lost 4 bases, with 12 bases spanning the gap. The CDR3 sequence is 13 residues long. Germline CDR1 reads GTSNPN; CDR2 reads SVGIG (reference sequence). CDR3 in DNA: TGTGCCTGGAGCCCGGGATCCTTAGAGACCCAGTACTTC. Protein product: CAWSPGSLETQYF.